The source of this T cell receptor beta chain is a study of T cells in Graves' hyperthyroidism and ophthalmopathy. In the study overall: Initial diagnosis, before any treatment, was when peripheral blood was collected.

Note on this clonotype: What it recognizes is unknown.

Unmatched junction bases numbered 8, after V lost 5 bases and J lost 3 bases. The germline V gene encodes CDR1 LNHDA and CDR2 SQIVND (reference sequence). The CDR3 extends over 16 amino acids. The source material, RNA transcripts, was used to amplify TCR beta CDR3 regions. The HTBI set primed first-round TCR CDR3 RT-PCR. Via MiXCR, TCRdb re-called the multiplex PCR reads, giving one row per CDR3 protein. The sample has some 370,000 distinct CDR3 sequences; about an eighth are singletons. The study, taken as a whole, reports: The blood repertoire included most of the expanded thyroid clonotypes above 0.001. Ophthalmopathy was predicted by the model a median of approximately 6.6 months ahead of onset.

The rearrangement uses TRBV19 and TRBJ1-4; 8 bases match TRBD1. The sequence came from a man aged 50-60 years with Graves' ophthalmopathy. The specimen sequenced was blood. DNA of the CDR3: TGTGCCAGTAGTCCAGACAGGGGCCGCCCTAATGAAAAACTGTTTTTT. This encodes CASSPDRGRPNEKLFF.